This T cell receptor (beta chain) was obtained from a study of blood T cell repertoires in COVID-19. Two negative PCRs, clearance, or symptom resolution were required of recovered Cohort 3 donors. Sequenced by immunoSEQ multiplex PCR; TCRdb stores in-frame clones only, minus some. The sample yields hundreds of thousands of clones, over 85% seen once. This CDR3 is 16 amino acids long. This sequence joins TRBV21-1 and TRBJ2-3; the D call of TRBD2 is as the table states it, not checked on the DNA. TRBV21-1 has pseudogene status. The TCR sequence derives from a man aged 60 to 75 who had recovered from COVID-19. The specimen sequenced was PBMCs or T cells enriched from blood (not recorded which). The CDR3 loop reads CASRGLAGGRTDTQYF. DNA for the CDR3: TGTGCCAGCAGGGGACTAGCGGGGGGCCGCACAGATACGCAGTATTTT.